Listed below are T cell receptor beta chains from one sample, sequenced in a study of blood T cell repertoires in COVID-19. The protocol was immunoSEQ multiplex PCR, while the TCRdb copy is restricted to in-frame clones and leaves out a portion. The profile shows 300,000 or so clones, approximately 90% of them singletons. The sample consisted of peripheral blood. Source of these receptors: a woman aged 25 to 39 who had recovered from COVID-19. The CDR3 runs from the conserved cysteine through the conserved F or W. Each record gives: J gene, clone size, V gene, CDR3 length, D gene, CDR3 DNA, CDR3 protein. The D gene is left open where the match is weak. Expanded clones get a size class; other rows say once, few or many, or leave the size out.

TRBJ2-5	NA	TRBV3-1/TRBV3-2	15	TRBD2	TGTGCCAGCAGCCAAAGCGGGGGGGCCGCAGAGACCCAGTACTTC	CASSQSGGAAETQYF
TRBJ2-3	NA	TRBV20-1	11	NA	TGCAGTGCTAGACCGGTCGATACGCAGTATTTT	CSARPVDTQYF
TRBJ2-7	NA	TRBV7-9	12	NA	TGTGCCAGCAGCTTAACAGGTGTCGAGCAGTACTTC	CASSLTGVEQYF
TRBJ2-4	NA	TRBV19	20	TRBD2	TGTGCCAGTACATCTCCCCCGACTAGCGGGGGGTCAATAGCCAAAAACATTCAGTACTTC	CASTSPPTSGGSIAKNIQYF
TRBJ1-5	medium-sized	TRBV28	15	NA	TGTGCCAGCAGCCCCCTAGCGGCAGTTAATCAGCCCCAGCATTTT	CASSPLAAVNQPQHF
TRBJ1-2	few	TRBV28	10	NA	TGTGCATCGTACAGTTATGGCTACACCTTC	CASYSYGYTF
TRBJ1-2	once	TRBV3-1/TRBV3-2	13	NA	TGTGCCAGCAGCAACGAAGACTTATATGGCTACACCTTC	CASSNEDLYGYTF
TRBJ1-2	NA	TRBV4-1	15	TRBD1	TGCGCCAGCAGCCAAGACAGGGGGCTTTTCTATGGCTACACCTTC	CASSQDRGLFYGYTF
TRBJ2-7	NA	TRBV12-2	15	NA	TGTGCAAGTCCCAGGTTTGGGACAACAATCTACGAGCAGTACTTC	CASPRFGTTIYEQYF
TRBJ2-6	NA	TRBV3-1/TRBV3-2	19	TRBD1	TGTGCCAGCAGCCAGATGGGACAGGGGGCCCTCTCTGGGGCCAACGTCCTGACTTTC	CASSQMGQGALSGANVLTF
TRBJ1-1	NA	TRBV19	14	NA	TGTGCCAGTAGTAAGGAAAAAGGGGCCACTGAAGCTTTCTTT	CASSKEKGATEAFF
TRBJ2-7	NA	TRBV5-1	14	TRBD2	TGCGCCAGCAGCCTCGTCCGGGGGGGCTACGAGCAGTACTTC	CASSLVRGGYEQYF
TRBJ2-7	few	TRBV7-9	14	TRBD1	TGTGCCAGCAGCTTGTCCGGGACAGCCTACGAGCAGTACTTC	CASSLSGTAYEQYF
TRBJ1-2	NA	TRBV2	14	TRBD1	TGTGCCAGCAGTGTAACAGGGGTCGCCTATGGCTACACCTTC	CASSVTGVAYGYTF
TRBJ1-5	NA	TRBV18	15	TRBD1	TGTGCCAGCTCAGCTGGGACAGGGAGGGGTCAGCCCCAGCATTTT	CASSAGTGRGQPQHF
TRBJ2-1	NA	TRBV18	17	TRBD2	TGTGCCAGCTCACCACTACAGACTAGCGGGGGCCCACATGAGCAGTTCTTC	CASSPLQTSGGPHEQFF
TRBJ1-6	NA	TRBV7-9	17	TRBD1	TGTGCCAGCAGCCGAAGAAAAGAGACAGGGGACAATTCACCCCTCCACTTT	CASSRRKETGDNSPLHF
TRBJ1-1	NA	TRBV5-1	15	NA	TGCGCCAGCAGCTTGGGCGTGGGTGGCAGGCCTGAAGCTTTCTTT	CASSLGVGGRPEAFF
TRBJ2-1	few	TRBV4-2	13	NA	TGTGCCAGCAGCCAACAGACCTACAATGAGCAGTTCTTC	CASSQQTYNEQFF
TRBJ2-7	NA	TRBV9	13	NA	TGTGCCAGCAGCGGTGAGGACAGCTACGAGCAGTACTTC	CASSGEDSYEQYF
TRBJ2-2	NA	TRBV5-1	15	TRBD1	TGCGCCAGCAGCCAGCAGGGGGCTGGCACCGGGGAGCTGTTTTTT	CASSQQGAGTGELFF
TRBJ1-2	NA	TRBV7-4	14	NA	TGTGCCAGCAGCTTATTTGAGATTAACTATGGCTACACCTTC	CASSLFEINYGYTF
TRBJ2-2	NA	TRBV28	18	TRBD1	TGTGCCACGAGTCCCGGGACAGGACCCCGCGGGGACACCGGGGAGCTGTTTTTT	CATSPGTGPRGDTGELFF
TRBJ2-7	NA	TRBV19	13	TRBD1	TGTGCCAGTAGGGACAGGGATCAACACGAGCAGTACTTC	CASRDRDQHEQYF
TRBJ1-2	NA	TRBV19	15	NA	TGTGCCAGTAGTATTTCACAGGGACATAGGGGAGGCTACACCTTC	CASSISQGHRGGYTF
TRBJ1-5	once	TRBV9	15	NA	TGTGCCAGCAGCGTAGGGTTAGATTCGAATCAGCCCCAGCATTTT	CASSVGLDSNQPQHF
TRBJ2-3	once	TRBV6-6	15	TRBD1	TGTGCCAGCAGTTACTCCTTGACAGGGTGGGATACGCAGTATTTT	CASSYSLTGWDTQYF
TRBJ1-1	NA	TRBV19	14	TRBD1	TGTGCCAGTAAGGACAGGGGGCTGCTCACTGAAGCTTTCTTT	CASKDRGLLTEAFF
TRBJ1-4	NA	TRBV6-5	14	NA	TGTGCCAGCACTGGACAGCTGGGTAATGAAAAACTGTTTTTT	CASTGQLGNEKLFF
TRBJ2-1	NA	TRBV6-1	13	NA	TGTGCCAGCAGTGAAATGGCCTTCCAAGAGCAGTTCTTC	CASSEMAFQEQFF
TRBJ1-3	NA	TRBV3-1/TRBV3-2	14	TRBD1	TGTGCCAGCAGCCCCCGGGACAGAGGAAACACCATATATTTT	CASSPRDRGNTIYF
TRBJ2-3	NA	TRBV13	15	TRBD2	TGTGCCAGCAGCCTAAGCGGGGGGGCGACAGATACGCAGTATTTT	CASSLSGGATDTQYF
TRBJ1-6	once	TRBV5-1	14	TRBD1	TGCGCCAGCAGCCAACAGGGGTTTGGTTCACCCCTCCACTTT	CASSQQGFGSPLHF
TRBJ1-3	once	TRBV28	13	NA	TGTGCCAGCAGTTTATCACAGGGAAACACCATATATTTT	CASSLSQGNTIYF
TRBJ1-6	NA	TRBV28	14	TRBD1	TGTGCCAGCAGTCGGACAGGCCGGGGGTCACCCCTCCACTTT	CASSRTGRGSPLHF
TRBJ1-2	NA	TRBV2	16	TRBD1	TGTGCCAGCAGTTTACTAAGACAGGGTGGGGGCTATGGCTACACCTTC	CASSLLRQGGGYGYTF
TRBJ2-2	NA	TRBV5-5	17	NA	TGTGCCAGCAGCCTGTCCCTCCCGGGACTTATGGCCGGGGAGCTGTTTTTT	CASSLSLPGLMAGELFF
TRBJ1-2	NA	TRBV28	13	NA	TGTGCCAGCCGCCCGGAAGGGGGCTATGGCTACACCTTC	CASRPEGGYGYTF
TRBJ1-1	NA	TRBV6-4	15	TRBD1	TGTGCCAGCAGTCAAGAGACAGGGGACGGGACTGAAGCTTTCTTT	CASSQETGDGTEAFF